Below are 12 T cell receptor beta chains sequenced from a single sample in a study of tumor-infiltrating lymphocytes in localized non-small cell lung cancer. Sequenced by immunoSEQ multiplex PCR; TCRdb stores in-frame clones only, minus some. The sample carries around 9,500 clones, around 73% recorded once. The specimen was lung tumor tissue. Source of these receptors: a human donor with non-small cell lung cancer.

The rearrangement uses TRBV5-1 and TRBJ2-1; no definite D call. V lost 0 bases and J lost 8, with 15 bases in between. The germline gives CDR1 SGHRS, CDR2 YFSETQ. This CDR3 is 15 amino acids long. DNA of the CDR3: TGCGCCAGCAGCTTGGATCCTAGTAAAATGGATGAGCAGTTCTTC. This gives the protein CASSLDPSKMDEQFF.

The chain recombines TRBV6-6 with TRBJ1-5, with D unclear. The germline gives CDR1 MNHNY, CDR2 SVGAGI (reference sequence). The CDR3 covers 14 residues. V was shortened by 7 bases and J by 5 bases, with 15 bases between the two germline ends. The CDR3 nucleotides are TGTGCCAGCATCGGGTCCGGCAGTGATCAGCCCCAGCATTTT. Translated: CASIGSGSDQPQHF.

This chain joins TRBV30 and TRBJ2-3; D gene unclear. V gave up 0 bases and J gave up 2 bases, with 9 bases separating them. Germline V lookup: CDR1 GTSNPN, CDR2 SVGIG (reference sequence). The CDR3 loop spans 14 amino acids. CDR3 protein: CAWSVGPPTDTQYF. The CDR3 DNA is TGTGCCTGGAGTGTAGGTCCCCCCACAGATACGCAGTATTTT.

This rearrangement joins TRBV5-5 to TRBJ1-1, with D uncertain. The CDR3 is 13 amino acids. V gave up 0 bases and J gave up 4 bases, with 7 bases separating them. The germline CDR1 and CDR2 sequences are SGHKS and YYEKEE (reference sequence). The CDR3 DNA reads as TGTGCCAGCAGCTTGGCCTCCCGCACTGAAGCTTTCTTT. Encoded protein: CASSLASRTEAFF.

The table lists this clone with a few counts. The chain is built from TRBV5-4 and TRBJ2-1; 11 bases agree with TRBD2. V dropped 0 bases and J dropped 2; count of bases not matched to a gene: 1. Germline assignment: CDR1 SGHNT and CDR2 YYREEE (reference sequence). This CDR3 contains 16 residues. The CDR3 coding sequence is TGTGCCAGCAGCTTGGGGGGACTAGCGGCCTACAATGAGCAGTTCTTC. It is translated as CASSLGGLAAYNEQFF.

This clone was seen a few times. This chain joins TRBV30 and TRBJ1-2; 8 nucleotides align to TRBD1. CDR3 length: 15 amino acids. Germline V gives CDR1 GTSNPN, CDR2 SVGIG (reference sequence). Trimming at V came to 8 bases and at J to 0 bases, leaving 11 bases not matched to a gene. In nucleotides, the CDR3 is TGTGCCGGGTACAGGGGGGGAGAAGCTAACTATGGCTACACCTTC. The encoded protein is CAGYRGGEANYGYTF.

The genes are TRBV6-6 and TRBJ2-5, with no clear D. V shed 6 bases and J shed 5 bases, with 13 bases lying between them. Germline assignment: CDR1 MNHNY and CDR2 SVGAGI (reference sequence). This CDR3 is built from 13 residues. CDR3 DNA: TGTGCCAGCAGCCCCCCCGGGTCGGAGACCCAGTACTTC. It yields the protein CASSPPGSETQYF.

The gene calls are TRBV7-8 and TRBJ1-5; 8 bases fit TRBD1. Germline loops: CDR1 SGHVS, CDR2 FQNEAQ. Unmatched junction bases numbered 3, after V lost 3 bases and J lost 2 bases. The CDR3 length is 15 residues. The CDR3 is CASSFGQGGNQPQHF. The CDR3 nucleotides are TGTGCCAGCAGCTTTGGACAGGGTGGCAATCAGCCCCAGCATTTT.

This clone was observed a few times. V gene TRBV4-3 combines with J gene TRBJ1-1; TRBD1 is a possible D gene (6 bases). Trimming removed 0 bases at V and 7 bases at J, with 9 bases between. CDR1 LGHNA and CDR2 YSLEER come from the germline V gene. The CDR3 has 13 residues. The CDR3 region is CASSQDEDSEAFF. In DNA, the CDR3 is TGCGCCAGCAGCCAAGACGAGGACAGTGAAGCTTTCTTT.

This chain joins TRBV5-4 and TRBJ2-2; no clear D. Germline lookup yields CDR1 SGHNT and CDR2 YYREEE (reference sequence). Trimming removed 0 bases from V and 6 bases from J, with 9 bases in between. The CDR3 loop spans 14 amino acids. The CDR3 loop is CASSLVGVSGELFF. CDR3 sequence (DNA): TGTGCCAGCAGCTTGGTTGGGGTTTCCGGGGAGCTGTTTTTT.

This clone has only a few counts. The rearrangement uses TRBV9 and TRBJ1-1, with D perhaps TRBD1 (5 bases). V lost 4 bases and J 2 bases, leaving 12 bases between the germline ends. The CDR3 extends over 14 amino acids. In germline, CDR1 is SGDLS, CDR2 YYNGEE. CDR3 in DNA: TGTGCCAGCAGCTTCCAGGGAGCCAACACTGAAGCTTTCTTT. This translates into CASSFQGANTEAFF.

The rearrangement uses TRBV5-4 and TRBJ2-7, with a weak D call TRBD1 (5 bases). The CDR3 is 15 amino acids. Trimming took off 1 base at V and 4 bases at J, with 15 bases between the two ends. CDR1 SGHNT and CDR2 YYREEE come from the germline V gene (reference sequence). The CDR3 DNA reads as TGTGCCAGCAGCTTGTACAGGCAGCCGCAGTACGAGCAGTACTTC. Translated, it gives CASSLYRQPQYEQYF.